This TCR beta chain comes out of a study of T cell responses to AZD1222 COVID-19 vaccine. Repertoires were generated with immunoSEQ multiplex PCR, while TCRdb's copy carries only in-frame clones and drops some. The sample has around 160,000 clones, approximately 85% seen once. About this clone itself: What it binds is unknown.

Whole-study findings and limits: Mapped onto spike, vaccine-associated CD4 TCRs spanned it and were dominant at 160-218 and 743-854. At baseline, seropositivity was found in only 5 to 7 AZD1222 recipients. Unmutated variant regions reportedly attract nearly half of all spike-specific TCRs.

This CDR3 has 13 residues. The V gene's germline CDR1 is LGHNT and CDR2 FRNRAP. After removal of 5 bases from V and 3 bases from J, the junction contained 3 bases not matched to a gene. The chain employs TRBV12-5 and TRBJ1-1, with TRBD1 matching 7 bases. The sequence derives from an adult in good health. Sequencing used peripheral blood, obtained on day 0 of MenACWY control vaccination. In nucleotides, the CDR3 is TGTGCTAGTGGTGCGACAGGGTACACTGAAGCTTTCTTT. Encoded protein: CASGATGYTEAFF. Together with reference TRBV12-5 and TRBJ1-1, the CDR3 gives the full variable domain: DARVTQTPRHKVTEMGQEVTMRCQPILGHNTVFWYRQTMMQGLELLAYFRNRAPLDDSGMPKDRFSAEMPDATLATLKIQPSEPRDSAVYFCASGATGYTEAFFGQGTRLTVV.